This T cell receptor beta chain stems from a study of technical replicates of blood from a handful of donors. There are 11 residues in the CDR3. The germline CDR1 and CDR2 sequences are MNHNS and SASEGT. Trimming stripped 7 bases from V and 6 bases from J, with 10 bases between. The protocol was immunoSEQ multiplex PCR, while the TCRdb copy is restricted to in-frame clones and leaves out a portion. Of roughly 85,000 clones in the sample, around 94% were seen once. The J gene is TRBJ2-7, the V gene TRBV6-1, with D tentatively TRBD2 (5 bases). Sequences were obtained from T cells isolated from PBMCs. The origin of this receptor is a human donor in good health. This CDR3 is CASTPGFEQYF. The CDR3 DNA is TGTGCCAGCACCCCGGGGTTCGAGCAGTACTTC.